This TCR beta chain emerged from a study of cytomegalovirus exposure and HLA in healthy donors. Points on this clone: The antigen remains unidentified.

The PCR contained 60 Vbeta and 13 Jbeta primers. Sequenced by immunoSEQ multiplex PCR; TCRdb stores in-frame clones only, minus some. The sample lists 150,000 to 200,000 clones; 80% were seen once. Overall study findings and caveats: Analyzed later, association rates of TCRs varied across HLA loci, with DRB1 most and HLA-C fewest.

V lost 6 bases, J lost 1 base, and 16 bases lay in between. CDR1 MNHEY and CDR2 SVGAGI come from the germline V gene. CDR3 length equals 15 residues. At the time of sampling, donors were nominally healthy, though unrecorded immune exposures were likely. Sequencing was performed on PBMCs. The chain employs TRBV6-5 and TRBJ2-7; possibly TRBD1 for D (6 bases). The clonotype was recovered from a man between 18 and 35 years old in good health and CMV-seropositive. The CDR3 here is CASSQSRQASYEQYF. CDR3 coding DNA: TGTGCCAGCAGCCAATCCCGACAGGCGTCCTACGAGCAGTACTTC.